The sequence of this TCR beta chain was determined in a study of T cell repertoires in MIS-A myocarditis. This clone was seen more than once but under ten times. This table comes from immunoSEQ multiplex PCR, and its TCRdb copy is limited to in-frame clones, with some not included. The data contain roughly 6,600 clones, under 85% of them seen just once; the ten biggest clones take up around 19%. Trimming pared 3 bases from V and 5 bases from J, leaving 13 bases between. The CDR3 is 14 residues long. Germline V gene data show CDR1 as SGHVS and CDR2 as FQNEAQ. The chain uses TRBV7-8 and TRBJ2-5, with D hard to call. The sequencing input was right inferior lung lobe tissue obtained at autopsy. The receptor's source is a man between 18 and 29 years old with fulminant myocarditis from multisystem inflammatory syndrome in adults (MIS-A) after COVID-19. The CDR3 bases are TGTGCCAGCAGCTTCGCCCCTTCACGGGAGACCCAGTACTTC. It yields the protein CASSFAPSRETQYF.